The TCR beta chain under discussion was sequenced for a study of T cell responses to AZD1222 COVID-19 vaccine. On this clone itself: Antigen unknown.

Sequenced by immunoSEQ multiplex PCR; TCRdb stores in-frame clones only, minus some. Of 130,000 or so clones in the sample, 85% to 95% were seen once. V lost 5 bases, J lost 3 bases, and 10 bases stayed unmatched. Per germline, CDR1 SNHLY and CDR2 FYNNEI. This CDR3 contains 17 residues. Study-wide points: With dominance at 160-218 and 743-854, vaccine-associated CD4 TCRs spanned spike. It should be noted that donors were predominantly white British and more often female, and clonal diversity was possibly underestimated. Nearly half of unique spike-specific TCRs reportedly avoided B.1.351 and B.1.1.7 mutated regions. Repertoires were obtained only post-peak T cell response.

The rearrangement links TRBV2 to TRBJ1-4, with 9 positions matching TRBD1. The sample was peripheral blood, taken on day 0 of MenACWY control vaccination. The sequence came from an adult in good health. CDR3 in amino acids: CASSSSRDRDANEKLFF. The CDR3 bases are TGTGCCAGCAGTTCTTCCCGGGACAGGGATGCTAATGAAAAACTGTTTTTT.